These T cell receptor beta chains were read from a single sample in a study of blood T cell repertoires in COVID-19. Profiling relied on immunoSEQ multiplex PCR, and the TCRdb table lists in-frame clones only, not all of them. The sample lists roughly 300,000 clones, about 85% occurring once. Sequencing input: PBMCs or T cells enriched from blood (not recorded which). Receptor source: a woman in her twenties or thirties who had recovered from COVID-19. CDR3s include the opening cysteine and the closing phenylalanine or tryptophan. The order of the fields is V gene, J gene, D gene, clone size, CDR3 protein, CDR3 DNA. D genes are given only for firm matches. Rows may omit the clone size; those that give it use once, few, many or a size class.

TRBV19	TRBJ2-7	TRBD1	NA	CASSRIDRVHEQYF	TGTGCCAGTAGCAGAATCGACAGGGTCCACGAGCAGTACTTC
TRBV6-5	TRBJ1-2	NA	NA	CASSHPGYGYTF	TGTGCCAGCAGCCACCCGGGCTATGGCTACACCTTC
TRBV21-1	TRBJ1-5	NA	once	CASSNHKGGRGLPQHF	TGTGCCAGCAGCAATCATAAGGGAGGCAGGGGGCTGCCCCAGCATTTT
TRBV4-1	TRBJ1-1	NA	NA	CASRGGRDEAFF	TGCGCCAGCAGGGGGGGTCGGGATGAAGCTTTCTTT
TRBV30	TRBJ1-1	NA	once	CAWGRRGAEAFF	TGTGCCTGGGGGCGGAGGGGCGCTGAAGCTTTCTTT
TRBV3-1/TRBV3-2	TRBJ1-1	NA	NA	CASSQAGDTEAFF	TGTGCCAGCAGCCAAGCAGGGGACACTGAAGCTTTCTTT
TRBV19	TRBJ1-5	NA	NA	CASSIRAGLNQPQHF	TGTGCCAGTAGTATTCGGGCAGGGCTGAATCAGCCCCAGCATTTT
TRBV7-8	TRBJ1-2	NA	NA	CASSPGQNYGYTF	TGTGCCAGCAGCCCCGGACAGAACTATGGCTACACCTTC
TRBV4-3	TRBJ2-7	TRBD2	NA	CASSQMRGSSYEQYF	TGCGCCAGCAGCCAAATGCGGGGGAGCTCCTACGAGCAGTACTTC
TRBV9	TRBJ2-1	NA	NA	CASSVDFYNEQFF	TGTGCCAGCAGCGTAGACTTCTACAATGAGCAGTTCTTC
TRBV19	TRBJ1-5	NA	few	CASSTGGPNQPQHF	TGTGCCAGTAGTACGGGAGGCCCCAATCAGCCCCAGCATTTT
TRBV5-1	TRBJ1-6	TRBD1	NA	CASSSLTGGTSPLHF	TGCGCCAGCAGCTCCCTAACAGGGGGTACTTCACCCCTCCACTTT
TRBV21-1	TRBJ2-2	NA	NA	CASSHRGSRAGELFF	TGTGCCAGCAGCCACAGGGGTTCTAGAGCCGGGGAGCTGTTTTTT
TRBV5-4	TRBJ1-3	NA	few	CASSLGQVSGNTIYF	TGTGCCAGCAGCTTGGGACAGGTCTCTGGAAACACCATATATTTT
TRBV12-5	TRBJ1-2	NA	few	CASGFPALGQKANYGYTF	TGTGCTAGTGGTTTCCCTGCTTTGGGGCAGAAAGCTAACTATGGCTACACCTTC
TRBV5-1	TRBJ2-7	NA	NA	CASSLNDIYEQYF	TGCGCCAGCAGCTTGAACGACATTTACGAGCAGTACTTC
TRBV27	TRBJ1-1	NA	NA	CASSFKDWATTEAFF	TGTGCCAGCAGTTTTAAGGACTGGGCGACCACTGAAGCTTTCTTT
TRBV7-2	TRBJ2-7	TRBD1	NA	CASSLTGEGLYEQYF	TGTGCCAGCAGCTTAACAGGGGAAGGTCTCTACGAGCAGTACTTC
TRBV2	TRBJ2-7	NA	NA	CASNPGSSYEQYF	TGTGCCAGCAATCCAGGCAGCTCCTACGAGCAGTACTTC
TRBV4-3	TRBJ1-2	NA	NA	CASSQVGAGGGYTF	TGCGCCAGCAGCCAGGTCGGGGCCGGGGGTGGCTACACCTTC
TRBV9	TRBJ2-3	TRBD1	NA	CASSVGSGTGADTQYF	TGTGCCAGCAGCGTAGGATCTGGGACAGGGGCAGATACGCAGTATTTT
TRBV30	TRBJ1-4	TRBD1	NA	CAWNRDRGLSNEKLFF	TGTGCCTGGAATAGGGACAGGGGGCTTTCTAATGAAAAACTGTTTTTT
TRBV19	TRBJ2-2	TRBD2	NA	CASNKRGATGELFF	TGTGCCAGTAATAAGCGGGGGGCCACCGGGGAGCTGTTTTTT
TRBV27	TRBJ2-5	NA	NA	CASSLGGRAQETQYF	TGTGCCAGCAGTTTAGGGGGCAGGGCCCAAGAGACCCAGTACTTC